These T cell receptor beta chains were read from a single sample in a study of blood T cell repertoires in COVID-19. Libraries were prepared by immunoSEQ multiplex PCR; TCRdb keeps only in-frame clonotypes and omits some of them. The table has some 290,000 clones, around 90% seen once; the top ten hold 2% to 2.5%. The sequencing input was peripheral blood. The origin of the receptors is a woman aged 50 to 65 who had recovered from COVID-19. Both conserved end residues are part of each CDR3.

TRBV7-9,CASSLFTGDTEAFF
TRBV18,CASSPGRGQLNTEAFF
TRBV9,CASSVLGSPSTDTQYF
TRBV28,CASTYRGTFYNSPLHF
TRBV7-3,CASSLNSVTGELFF
TRBV5-1,CASSLDLRNTEAFF
TRBV2,CASSVGQGAEEQFF
TRBV9,CASSPTGTGGEKLFF
TRBV10-3,CAISVGAAMWTEAFF
TRBV4-1,CASSPPGDREKLFF
TRBV4-2,CASSLPGGGGAVTDTQYF
TRBV9,CASSPGVKNEQFF
TRBV11-2,CASHRGSYNSPLHF
TRBV7-3,CASSSHGGAGQETQYF
TRBV6-1,CASSEGVDLAGYTF
TRBV5-1,CASSLAQVNTDTQYF
TRBV28,CASSAGVAGELFF
TRBV5-1,CASSLTGPLGNEQYF
TRBV3-1/TRBV3-2,CASSQGRTGVEKLFF
TRBV9,CASSVASGLQETQYF
TRBV7-2,CASSLLSRDRDVEQYF
TRBV4-3,CASSQEWRGHNSPLHF
TRBV12-3/TRBV12-4,CASLGRGTEAFF
TRBV7-8,CASSFSGGDYEQYF
TRBV4-3,CASSQAERTSYGYTF
TRBV27,CASSPRDRGNQPQHF
TRBV19,CASSMMGLAGSSYNEQFF
TRBV9,CASSVAGVGNTIYF
TRBV5-5,CASSVHGQGYTEAFF
TRBV6-5,CASRPGLSNTGELFF
TRBV6-2/TRBV6-3,CASSRATAGNSETQYF
TRBV5-1,CASSQPGPLHF
TRBV27,CASSPIGQGNSPLHF
TRBV7-8,CASSPRGLAEAFF
TRBV7-6,CASSLGSAGSTDTQYF
TRBV18,CASSPGTERNTIYF
TRBV29-1,CSVGAGVYGYTF
TRBV12-3/TRBV12-4,CASSWDSKTLHF
TRBV6-5,CASNRVTGNQPQHF